The 28 T cell receptor beta chains below come from one sample, sequenced in a study of spatial heterogeneity in lung cancer (dated by TCRdb to about 2019). Preparation of the library involved 5' RACE. TCRdb names NextSeq 500 as the instrument used. Using fastp trimming at Q25 and MiXCR clonotype assembly, TCRdb reanalyzed the public sequencing data and kept in-frame beta chains. Here each entry gathers all rows of one CDR3 protein and keeps the most common genes and DNA. The sample yields about 30,000 distinct CDR3 sequences; more than 5.5% were counted once. The top ten constitute roughly a quarter of the sample. The time point label here, explained by the study, means: sample taken at primary tumor resection. No antigen has been assigned to these receptors. The paper's findings and limits, for the study overall: The tumor nonsynonymous mutation count correlated with the number of expanded intratumoral alpha and beta TCRs.

The sequences come from lung tumor tissue, collected at surgery. The source is a male donor with early-stage non-small cell lung cancer.

This clonotype was counted many times. The chain employs TRBV28 and TRBJ2-5; D is perhaps TRBD1 or TRBD2 (5 bases each). Trimming shortened V by 6 bases and J by 5 bases, and 19 bases separated the two germline ends. Germline CDR1 is MDHEN and CDR2 is SYDVKM. The length of the CDR3 is 15 residues. The CDR3 loop reads CASSLPLGVTETQYF. The CDR3 coding sequence is TGTGCCAGCAGCCTTCCCCTGGGGGTAACGGAGACCCAGTACTTC.

This clonotype has only a few counts. This sequence joins TRBV5-1 and TRBJ2-1, with D possibly matching TRBD2 (5 bases). The CDR3 extends over 16 amino acids. Germline CDR1 SGHRS, CDR2 YFSETQ. V lost 1 base to trimming and J lost 0 bases, with 11 bases between them. As DNA, the CDR3 is TGCGCCAGCAGCTTGTTAGGAGGAAGCTCCTACAATGAGCAGTTCTTC. Its translation: CASSLLGGSSYNEQFF.

This clonotype appeared a few times. The rearrangement joins TRBV7-2 to TRBJ1-5, with D perhaps matching TRBD1 (6 bases). The CDR3 is 14 amino acids. CDR1 is SGHTA, CDR2 FQGNSA, per germline. V was trimmed by 3 bases and J by 7 bases, leaving 13 bases between them. The CDR3 loop reads CASSFRGRDQPQHF. CDR3 in DNA: TGTGCCAGCAGCTTCAGGGGTCGGGACCAGCCCCAGCATTTT.

The chain couples TRBV12-3 or TRBV12-4 to TRBJ2-3, with D possibly matching TRBD1 (7 bases). Between the trimmed V and J ends, which lost 5 bases and 5 bases, there was a span of 26 bases. The CDR3 has 18 amino acids. The CDR3 region has the DNA TGTGCCAGCAGTGGCGGGACAGTTCCCCATCGACCTCGAGATACGCAGTATTTT. Its protein is CASSGGTVPHRPRDTQYF.

This clonotype was seen at least ten times. This rearrangement joins TRBV28 to TRBJ1-4; D is possibly TRBD1 (6 bases). Deletions cut 6 bases from V and 2 bases from J, with 13 bases between. Germline V gene data show CDR1 as MDHEN and CDR2 as SYDVKM. This CDR3 is 15 amino acids long. The CDR3: CASSRPGATNEKLFF. The CDR3 coding sequence is TGTGCCAGCAGCCGCCCAGGGGCCACTAATGAAAAACTGTTTTTT.

This clonotype has at least ten counts. The rearrangement links TRBV10-3 to TRBJ2-2; possible D gene TRBD1, 6 bases. CDR3 length: 14 residues. The V end lost 6 bases, the J end lost 6 bases, and 14 bases lay between the germline ends. CDR1 is ENHRY, CDR2 SYGVKD, per germline. The CDR3 is CAIRPGQPAGELFF. CDR3 bases: TGTGCCATCAGACCAGGACAGCCGGCCGGGGAGCTGTTTTTT.

To note about this clonotype: This could be a read error, since a much larger clone is one nucleotide away. V is TRBV7-2 and J is TRBJ2-5; D may correspond to TRBD1 or TRBD2 (5 bases each). The V end was cut by 3 bases, the J end by 5 bases, with 16 bases between. The CDR3 spans 15 residues. Germline V gives CDR1 SGHTA, CDR2 FQGNSA. CDR3 residues: CASSLFWDPLETQYF. CDR3 DNA: TGTGCCAGCAGCTTGTTTTGGGACCCCCTGGAGACCCAGTACTTC.

This clonotype rates as medium-sized. The chain joins TRBV4-3 to TRBJ2-3; D call uncertain. V lost 0 bases and J lost 2, with 12 bases in between. CDR1 and CDR2 (germline): LGHNA, YSLEER. This CDR3 comprises 16 residues. Here the CDR3 DNA reads TGCGCCAGCAGCCAAGACTCGGCCCCTTACACAGATACGCAGTATTTT. It translates to CASSQDSAPYTDTQYF.

This clonotype was observed a few times. V gene TRBV6-2 or TRBV6-3 combines with J gene TRBJ2-7; 9 bases are shared with TRBD2. The V gene's germline CDR1 is MNHEY and CDR2 SVGEGT. CDR3 size: 15 residues. J was trimmed by 4 bases and V by 4 bases; bases with no gene match: 8. The CDR3 bases are TGTGCCAGCAGTTCCCTCTCTAGCGGGGATTACGAGCAGTACTTC. This gives the protein CASSSLSSGDYEQYF.

This chain uses TRBV7-2 with TRBJ2-2; weak D call: TRBD2 (6 bases). V was pared by 7 bases and J by 6 bases, with 12 bases between. The CDR3 is 13 residues long. Germline assignment: CDR1 SGHTA and CDR2 FQGNSA. CDR3 in DNA: TGTGCCAGCACCTCAGGAGGGCCCGGGGAGCTGTTTTTT. Amino acids: CASTSGGPGELFF.

In this sample, this clonotype turned up once. A much larger clonotype is one base distant, so this may be a read error. J is TRBJ2-5 and V is TRBV20-1, with D uncertain. Trimming took off 1 base at V and 0 bases at J, with 9 bases between the two ends. The CDR3 contains 14 residues. The V gene's germline CDR1 is DFQATT and CDR2 SNEGSKA (reference sequence). The CDR3 DNA reads TGCAGTGCTAGAGCGGACCCGTACCAAGAGACCCAGTACTTC. It encodes CSARADPYQETQYF.

This clonotype has ten or more counts. The chain combines TRBV5-1 with TRBJ2-7; a weak D match, TRBD2 (5 bases). The CDR3 contains 13 residues. Looked up from germline, CDR1 is SGHRS and CDR2 is YFSETQ. The ends were cut back, 1 base at V and 2 bases at J, with 7 bases in the middle. The CDR3 region is CASSLNSAYEQYF. CDR3 in DNA: TGCGCCAGCAGCTTGAATAGCGCCTACGAGCAGTACTTC.

This clonotype was recorded at least ten times. The chain joins TRBV20-1 to TRBJ2-1; 8 bases fit TRBD1. V dropped 6 bases and J dropped 10; count of bases not matched to a gene: 11. The CDR3 loop spans 13 amino acids. Germline V gives CDR1 DFQATT, CDR2 SNEGSKA (reference sequence). CDR3 nucleotides: TGCAGTGCCTTTGGACAGGGTGGTCGGGAGCAGTTCTTC. The encoded protein is CSAFGQGGREQFF.

This clonotype was counted at least ten times. In nucleotides, the CDR3 is TGTGCCAGCAGCTTAGAGCGGAGCTCCTACGAGCAGTACTTC. Its translation: CASSLERSSYEQYF. This chain connects TRBV7-2 to TRBJ2-7, with a possible D match to TRBD2 (5 bases). Germline CDR1 is SGHTA and CDR2 is FQGNSA. This CDR3 spans 14 amino acids. Trimming removed 1 base from V and 0 bases from J, with 7 bases in between.

This sequence joins TRBV7-2 and TRBJ1-4; no reliable D call. Germline CDR1 is SGHTA and CDR2 is FQGNSA. Between the trimmed V and J ends, which lost 1 base and 8 bases, there was a span of 8 bases. The CDR3 length is 13 residues. The chain's CDR3 is CASSLDVREKLFF. Here the CDR3 DNA reads TGTGCCAGCAGCTTAGACGTTCGCGAAAAACTGTTTTTT.

This clonotype was detected many times. The chain employs TRBV6-5 and TRBJ2-4; 10 nucleotides align to TRBD2. V was pared by 7 bases and J by 8 bases, with 11 bases of the junction left unmatched. CDR1 is MNHEY and CDR2 is SVGAGI in the germline V gene. The CDR3 is made up of 15 amino acids. The CDR3 nucleotides read TGTGCCAGCAAACTAAGCGGGGGGGATCGGGACATTCAGTACTTC. It translates to CASKLSGGDRDIQYF.

This clonotype has at least ten counts. The rearrangement joins TRBV5-4 to TRBJ2-5, with a tentative D call TRBD1 (6 bases). This CDR3 contains 14 residues. Trimming took off 0 bases at V and 5 bases at J, with 11 bases between the two ends. CDR1 and CDR2 from the germline V gene are SGHNT and YYREEE (reference sequence). The CDR3 DNA reads as TGTGCCAGCAGCTTGGACAGGGTGAGCGAGACCCAGTACTTC. This encodes CASSLDRVSETQYF.

This clonotype was detected a few times. This sequence joins TRBV6-5 and TRBJ1-4; D is undetermined. This CDR3 is built from 16 residues. V was pared by 6 bases and J by 0 bases, with 14 bases between. Looked up from germline, CDR1 is MNHEY and CDR2 is SVGAGI. The CDR3 coding sequence is TGTGCCAGCAGCAGATCGCCGGTTGCAACTAATGAAAAACTGTTTTTT. Translating it yields CASSRSPVATNEKLFF.

Only a few counts were recorded for this clonotype. This sequence joins TRBV28 and TRBJ2-2; D tentatively reads TRBD1 or TRBD2 (6 bases each). Trimming took 2 bases from V and 1 from J, leaving 11 bases between them. Germline V gene data show CDR1 as MDHEN and CDR2 as SYDVKM. The CDR3 has 16 amino acids. CDR3 protein: CASSLPGARNTGELFF. CDR3 DNA sequence: TGTGCCAGCAGTTTACCGGGGGCCAGGAACACCGGGGAGCTGTTTTTT.

This clonotype came up a few times. The CDR3 DNA reads as TGTGCCAGCAGCCCAGACCCGGGACAGAACTACGAGCAGTACTTC. As protein: CASSPDPGQNYEQYF. The J gene is TRBJ2-7, the V gene TRBV7-2; 7 nucleotides align to TRBD1. The CDR3 is made up of 15 amino acids. The J segment lost 3 bases and the V segment lost 5 bases, leaving 10 bases of the junction unmatched. From germline, CDR1 is SGHTA and CDR2 FQGNSA.

The chain is built from TRBV6-2 or TRBV6-3 and TRBJ1-1, with 7 bases matching TRBD1. The CDR3 loop spans 15 amino acids. J lost 1 base, V lost 6 bases, and 8 bases had no gene match. Germline V gene sequence: CDR1 MNHEY, CDR2 SVGEGT. CDR3 sequence reads: CASRNTRQGNTEAFF. Written as DNA, the CDR3 is TGTGCCAGCAGGAATACGCGACAGGGGAACACTGAAGCTTTCTTT.

Details on this clonotype: A read error may be the cause here, since a much bigger clone is one base away. The gene calls are TRBV5-1 and TRBJ1-1, with no clear D. In germline, CDR1 is SGHRS, CDR2 YFSETQ. The CDR3 is 13 amino acids. CDR3: CTSSLVGTTEAFF. CDR3 coding DNA: TGCACCAGCAGCTTGGTGGGTACCACTGAAGCTTTCTTT.

The chain is built from TRBV4-2 and TRBJ1-2; the D is unclear. Deletions cut 0 bases from V and 6 bases from J, with 14 bases between. CDR1 and CDR2 (germline): LGHNA, YNFKEQ. The CDR3 covers 15 residues. CDR3 protein: CASSQETSPRDGYTF. As DNA, the CDR3 is TGTGCCAGCAGCCAAGAGACCTCCCCTCGCGATGGCTACACCTTC.

This clonotype was observed many times. The J gene is TRBJ1-4, the V gene TRBV20-1, with D possibly matching TRBD1 (5 bases). The CDR3 sequence is 14 residues long. Germline lookup yields CDR1 DFQATT and CDR2 SNEGSKA (reference sequence). The V end was cut by 3 bases, the J end by 4 bases, with 12 bases between. The CDR3 bases are TGCAGTGCTAGGAAGGGGTTTGGTAATGAAAAACTGTTTTTT. Amino acid sequence: CSARKGFGNEKLFF.

The table lists this clonotype with many counts. The V gene is TRBV2, the J gene TRBJ2-3, with D unresolved. The CDR3 totals 11 residues. Germline-derived CDR1 and CDR2 are SNHLY and FYNNEI. V lost 10 bases to trimming and J lost 1 base, with 6 bases between them. The CDR3 sequence is CATQGTDTQYF. DNA of the CDR3: TGTGCCACCCAGGGCACAGATACGCAGTATTTT.

This clonotype has a count of ten or more. V gene TRBV27 combines with J gene TRBJ1-5; D gene uncertain. The V and J ends lost 4 bases and 1 base respectively, with 5 bases between them. The germline gives CDR1 MNHEY, CDR2 SMNVEV (reference sequence). The CDR3 loop spans 13 amino acids. The CDR3 here is CASSWQSNQPQHF. In DNA, the CDR3 is TGTGCCAGCAGTTGGCAGAGCAATCAGCCCCAGCATTTT.

V and J are TRBV18 and TRBJ2-7; TRBD1 is a possible D gene (6 bases). The CDR3 totals 13 residues. Germline loops: CDR1 KGHSH, CDR2 LQKENI. V was cut by 2 bases and J by 6 bases, with 11 bases left in between. The CDR3 DNA follows: TGTGCCAGCTCACCAAATGCAGGGGTCGAGCAGTACTTC. Amino acid sequence: CASSPNAGVEQYF.

The table lists this clonotype with a few counts. This rearrangement joins TRBV28 to TRBJ2-7; D is unclear. The length of the CDR3 is 13 residues. Trimming left V 5 bases short and J 3 bases short, with 11 bases between. Germline CDR1 is MDHEN and CDR2 is SYDVKM. The CDR3 nucleotides are TGTGCCAGCAGTCACACAGAAAACTACGAGCAGTACTTC. Encoded protein: CASSHTENYEQYF.